The 5 T cell receptor beta chains below all came from one sample that was sequenced in a study of glioma-infiltrating T cells (dated by TCRdb to the mid-2010s). Reads for this sample came from an Illumina MiSeq. TCR alpha and beta CDR3 regions were amplified with the iRepertoire nested amplicon-rescue multiplex PCR (arm-PCR) platform from RNA. Using fastp at Q25 and MiXCR, TCRdb reprocessed the public reads and kept productive beta chains. CDR3 protein sequences are deduplicated, and each keeps its most common genes and DNA. The sample table shows approximately 400,000 distinct CDR3 sequences, and more than 35% are seen once. The ten largest clones represent about 12% of the sample. Sequencing was done on a sample of glioma tissue, nonneoplastic brain tissue, or PBMCs (not recorded which). These receptors were taken from a human donor with low-grade glioma or glioblastoma, undergoing nonglioma brain surgery, or in good health (not recorded which).

As for this clonotype: This could be a read error, since a much larger clone is one nucleotide away. The chain joins TRBV27 to TRBJ1-6; no reliable D call. The CDR3 is 13 residues long. Germline V CDR1 and CDR2: MNHEY, SMNVEV (reference sequence). CDR3 sequence: CASSWIYSSPLHF. As DNA, the CDR3 is TGTGCCAGCAGTTGGATCTATAGTTCACCCCTCCACTTT.

This clonotype was seen repeatedly, ten times or more. The chain links TRBV27 to TRBJ1-1, with a tentative D call TRBD1 (6 bases). V lost 5 bases and J lost 3, with 13 bases in between. The CDR3 consists of 14 residues. Germline CDR1 is MNHEY and CDR2 is SMNVEV (reference sequence). The CDR3 DNA sequence: TGTGCCAGCAGTCCCCGGGGGCAGCACACTGAAGCTTTCTTT. Its protein product is CASSPRGQHTEAFF.

The chain has TRBV20-1 and TRBJ2-7, with D tentatively TRBD2 (7 bases). The CDR3 contains 14 residues. Germline V CDR1 and CDR2: DFQATT, SNEGSKA (reference sequence). With 3 bases removed from V and 6 bases from J, the gap between germline ends came to 18 bases. The DNA of the CDR3 is TGCAGTGCTAGCGAAGCGGGACAACTCTCCGAGCAGTACTTC. Protein sequence: CSASEAGQLSEQYF.

The CDR3 region has the DNA TGTGCCAGCAGTTCCGGGACATTCCATGAGCAGTTCTTC. Amino acids: CASSSGTFHEQFF. J is TRBJ2-1 and V is TRBV6-1, with D maybe TRBD1 (6 bases). V shed 5 bases and J shed 8 bases, with 13 bases lying between them. The CDR3 sequence is 13 residues long. Per germline, CDR1 MNHNS and CDR2 SASEGT.

Points on this clonotype: This may arise from a read error, as a much more abundant clone is one base away. The V and J genes are TRBV27 and TRBJ1-1; TRBD1 aligns across 11 bases. This CDR3 spans 16 amino acids. CDR1 is MNHEY, CDR2 SMNVEV, per germline (reference sequence). V shed 5 bases, J shed 6 bases, and the junction held 11 bases outside the gene matches. The CDR3 spells CASSPRTGGGLAEAFF. As DNA, the CDR3 is TGTGCCAGCAGTCCCCGGACAGGGGGCGGACTCGCTGAAGCTTTCTTT.